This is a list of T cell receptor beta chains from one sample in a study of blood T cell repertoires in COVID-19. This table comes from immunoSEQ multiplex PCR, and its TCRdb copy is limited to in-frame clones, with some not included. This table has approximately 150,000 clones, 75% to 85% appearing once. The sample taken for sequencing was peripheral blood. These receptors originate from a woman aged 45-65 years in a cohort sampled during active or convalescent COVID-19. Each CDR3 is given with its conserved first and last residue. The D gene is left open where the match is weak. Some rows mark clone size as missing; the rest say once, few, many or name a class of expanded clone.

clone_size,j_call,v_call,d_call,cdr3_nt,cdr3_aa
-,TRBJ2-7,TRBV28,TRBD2,TGTGCCAGCAGTTTATCCGCTTCAGGGAGGGGCGAGCAGTACTTC,CASSLSASGRGEQYF
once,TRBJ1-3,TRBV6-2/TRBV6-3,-,TGTGCCAGCAGTTATTCGGGGGGCCACTCTGGAAACACCATATATTTT,CASSYSGGHSGNTIYF
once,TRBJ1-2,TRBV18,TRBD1,TGTGCCAGCTCACCTATACAGGGGGCTTCTGTCCGGTATGGCTACACCTTC,CASSPIQGASVRYGYTF
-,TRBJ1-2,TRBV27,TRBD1,TGTGCCAGCAGTGTCGGGACAGGGGAGGGCTACACCTTC,CASSVGTGEGYTF
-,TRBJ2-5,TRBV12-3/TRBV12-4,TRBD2,TGTGCCAGCAGTTCGACTAGCTGGGAGACCCAGTACTTC,CASSSTSWETQYF
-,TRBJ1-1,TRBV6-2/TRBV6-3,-,TGTGCCAGCAGTTACGGGCACACTGAAGCTTTCTTT,CASSYGHTEAFF
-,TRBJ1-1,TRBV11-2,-,TGTGCCAGCAGCTTGACAAGCAACACTGAAGCTTTCTTT,CASSLTSNTEAFF
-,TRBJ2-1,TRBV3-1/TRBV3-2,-,TGTGCCAGCAGCCAAGAAGGCGGCTCTGAGCAGTTCTTC,CASSQEGGSEQFF
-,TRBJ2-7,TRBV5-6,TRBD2,TGTGCCAGCAGCCTAACCTCGGGAGGGCTCTACGAGCAGTACTTC,CASSLTSGGLYEQYF
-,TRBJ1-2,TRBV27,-,TGTGCCAGCAGTTTAGCAGGGGATGGCTACACCTTC,CASSLAGDGYTF
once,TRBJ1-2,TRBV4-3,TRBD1,TGCGCCAGCAGCCAAAGGCAGGGGGATGGCTACACCTTC,CASSQRQGDGYTF
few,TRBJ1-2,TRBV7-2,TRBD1,TGTGCCAGCAGCAGACAGGGGGCAGCCTCTAGTGGGGGCTACACCTTC,CASSRQGAASSGGYTF
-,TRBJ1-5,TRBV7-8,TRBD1,TGTGCCAGCAGCTCCCGGACAGGGGGGAATCAGCCCCAGCATTTT,CASSSRTGGNQPQHF